The source of this T cell receptor (beta chain) is a study of identical twins. Study-wide results and caveats: Invariant cells of the MAIT and iNKT types might have partly distorted the zero-insertion analyses. Models underpredicted monozygotic twin sharing of out-of-frame TCR alpha. While abundant cord blood beta clonotypes carried fewer insertions, memory repertoires showed no such pattern. Surplus twin overlap in beta out-of-frame sequences was less pronounced.

About this clonotype: The target antigen is unknown.

Germline assignment: CDR1 SGHRS and CDR2 YFSETQ. The CDR3 is made up of 14 amino acids. The junction had 7 bases not matched to a gene; V was cut back by 4 bases and J by 4 bases. MiXCR was run by TCRdb on the 5' RACE reads, yielding one entry per CDR3 protein. The table records 640,000 or so distinct CDR3 sequences, 5.5% to 6.5% of them present only once. Sequenced sample: naive T cells sorted from blood. The V and J genes are TRBV5-1 and TRBJ2-5; 7 positions agree with TRBD1. The clonotype originates from a man aged 18-30 years in good health. CDR3 protein: CASSTGTAGETQYF. The CDR3 DNA follows: TGCGCCAGCAGCACCGGGACAGCAGGAGAGACCCAGTACTTC.